The 28 T cell receptor beta chains reported below all come from one sample, sequenced in a study of vaccination and CD4 T cells after COVID-19. Cultured CD4+ T-cell DNA underwent Oncomine TCR Beta short-read sequencing. TCRdb called the PCR reads again in MiXCR, with one record for every CDR3 protein. The sample lists some 10,000 distinct CDR3 sequences, approximately 20% occurring once. What these receptors recognize is not known. Treatment in this sample: approximately nine-day PBMC culture with coronavirus spike peptide pools or control peptides (ViraFEST assay). The starting material was CD4+ T cells from blood, cultured in vitro, obtained after SARS-CoV-2 vaccination. These receptors all come from a human donor who had recovered from COVID-19.

V is TRBV18 and J is TRBJ2-7; 7 bases are a match to TRBD2. V lost 4 bases and J lost 7; bases outside the gene matches: 7. In germline, CDR1 is KGHSH, CDR2 LQKENI. This CDR3 is 13 amino acids long. CDR3 bases: TGTGCCAGCTCACAGGGGCCGCGGGGGGAGCAGTACTTC. This codes for CASSQGPRGEQYF.

In its sample, this clonotype ranks as medium-sized. The V call is TRBV6-5, the J call TRBJ2-7, with 9 bases that match TRBD1. The CDR3 has 17 residues. V gave up 2 bases and J gave up 0 bases; unmatched junction bases: 8. Germline CDR1 is MNHEY and CDR2 is SVGAGI. CDR3 sequence reads: CASSYHVTGGFSYEQYF. Here the CDR3 DNA reads TGTGCCAGCAGTTACCATGTGACAGGGGGGTTCTCCTACGAGCAGTACTTC.

This clonotype has just a few counts. This chain connects TRBV5-1 to TRBJ1-2, with 10 bases lining up with TRBD1. The CDR3 has 14 residues. Germline V lookup: CDR1 SGHRS, CDR2 YFSETQ. Losses at the gene ends were 5 bases for V and 10 bases for J; bases not matched to a gene: 11. Written as DNA, the CDR3 is TGCGCCAGCAGTGACAGGGGGCCGAAATTGGCCTACACCTTC. Amino acids: CASSDRGPKLAYTF.

This rearrangement joins TRBV4-3 to TRBJ2-1; TRBD2 agrees at 10 bases. Trimming at V came to 1 base and at J to 4 bases, leaving 10 bases not matched to a gene. This CDR3 contains 18 residues. CDR1 and CDR2 from the germline V gene are LGHNA and YSLEER. CDR3 loop: CASSQVGMTSGRYNEQFF. Written as DNA, the CDR3 is TGCGCCAGCAGCCAAGTGGGCATGACTAGCGGGCGATACAATGAGCAGTTCTTC.

This clonotype was observed a handful of times. The rearrangement joins TRBV7-3 to TRBJ2-2; D is perhaps TRBD2 (5 bases). The V and J ends lost 5 bases and 4 bases respectively, with 11 bases between them. In germline, CDR1 is SGHTA, CDR2 FQGTGA. The CDR3 contains 14 residues. CDR3 in amino acids: CASSPGIATGELFF. CDR3 in DNA: TGTGCCAGCAGCCCCGGGATTGCCACCGGGGAGCTGTTTTTT.

This clonotype was detected a few times. This rearrangement joins TRBV12-3 or TRBV12-4 to TRBJ1-5; 8 bases line up with TRBD1. The CDR3 runs to 12 residues. V was pared by 3 bases and J by 15 bases, with 7 bases of the junction left unmatched. The DNA of the CDR3 is TGTGCCAGCAGTTTTGGGACAGGTGGGGTGCATTTT. This codes for CASSFGTGGVHF.

Within the sample, this clonotype is medium-sized. The genes are TRBV24-1 and TRBJ1-1; maybe TRBD1 (5 bases). Trimming cost V 1 base and J 10 bases, with 12 bases left between them. CDR1 is KGHDR and CDR2 is SFDVKD in the germline V gene. The CDR3 consists of 13 residues. The CDR3 coding sequence is TGTGCCACCAGTGATTTAGACAGCCGTGGAGCTTTCTTT. Translated, it gives CATSDLDSRGAFF.

This clonotype appeared a few times. The J gene is TRBJ2-1, the V gene TRBV28; 7 positions match TRBD2. The germline CDR1 and CDR2 sequences are MDHEN and SYDVKM. This CDR3 has 17 residues. V dropped 6 bases and J dropped 2; count of bases not matched to a gene: 13. The CDR3 DNA sequence: TGTGCCAGCAGCCCCCGTCAGACTAGCCTCACCTACAATGAGCAGTTCTTC. Translating it yields CASSPRQTSLTYNEQFF.

This clonotype was counted a few times. The germline gene is not matched at one end of the junction; a read error may be the cause. This chain links TRBV7-7 with TRBJ2-1; 9 nucleotides line up with TRBD2. CDR3 size: 14 residues. The germline V gene has CDR1 SSHAT and CDR2 FNYEAQ (reference sequence). CDR3 in amino acids: CASSLGVLAGEWFF. Written as DNA, the CDR3 is TGTGCTAGCAGCCTCGGGGTATTAGCGGGAGAGTGGTTCTTC.

V usage is TRBV4-2 and J usage is TRBJ1-1, with D possibly matching TRBD1 (6 bases). CDR1 is LGHNA and CDR2 is YNFKEQ in the germline V gene. V gave up 3 bases and J gave up 0 bases, with 17 bases separating them. The CDR3 runs 17 residues. The CDR3 loop reads CASSQVWGPPMNTEAFF. Here the CDR3 DNA reads TGTGCCAGCAGCCAGGTTTGGGGGCCGCCTATGAACACTGAAGCTTTCTTT.

The J gene is TRBJ2-1, the V gene TRBV7-3; 8 nucleotides line up with TRBD2. The germline V gene has CDR1 SGHTA and CDR2 FQGTGA. The CDR3 runs 16 residues. Trimming removed 5 bases from V and 10 bases from J; junction bases left unmatched: 16. The CDR3 region has the DNA TGTGCCAGCAGCCCGAGCGGGAGAGGGATGGGGGGCGAGCAGTTCTTC. Residues: CASSPSGRGMGGEQFF.

By frequency in the sample, this clonotype is medium-sized (0.01 to 0.1%). The chain employs TRBV7-3 and TRBJ2-5, with D possibly TRBD2 on 6 matching bases. Germline loops: CDR1 SGHTA, CDR2 FQGTGA. V was clipped by 1 base and J by 5 bases, with 11 bases between them. The CDR3 is 14 residues long. The CDR3 region is CASSLKTSGETQYF. DNA of the CDR3: TGTGCCAGCAGCTTAAAGACTAGTGGTGAGACCCAGTACTTC.

This clonotype turned up a few times. V gene TRBV14 combines with J gene TRBJ1-2, with a weak D call TRBD1 (6 bases). V lost 4 bases to trimming and J lost 4 bases, with 10 bases between them. Looked up from germline, CDR1 is SGHDN and CDR2 is FVKESK. This CDR3 spans 13 amino acids. Here the CDR3 reads CASSRQAIYGYTF. The CDR3 nucleotides read TGTGCCAGCAGCCGACAGGCTATCTATGGCTACACCTTC.

This clonotype was recorded a few times. V is TRBV28 and J is TRBJ1-2; D is perhaps TRBD1 (5 bases). The V end lost 8 bases, the J end lost 1 base, and 20 bases lay between the germline ends. CDR1 is MDHEN and CDR2 is SYDVKM in the germline V gene. The CDR3 has 16 amino acids. The CDR3 here is CASRPHTGRSNYGYTF. CDR3 DNA: TGTGCCAGCCGCCCTCACACGGGGCGGAGTAACTATGGCTACACCTTC.

The chain couples TRBV6-1 to TRBJ1-2, with D possibly TRBD1 on 5 matching bases. The V end lost 10 bases, the J end lost 7 bases, and 16 bases lay between the germline ends. CDR1 MNHNS and CDR2 SASEGT come from the germline V gene. This CDR3 has 12 amino acids. CDR3 sequence reads: CATSRELSGYTF. The CDR3 bases are TGTGCCACGAGCAGGGAGCTAAGTGGCTACACCTTC.

A few counts support this clonotype. CDR3 sequence reads: CATSRERGGVTEAFF. The DNA of the CDR3 is TGTGCCACCAGCAGAGAGAGAGGGGGGGTCACTGAAGCTTTCTTT. The gene calls are TRBV15 and TRBJ1-1, with D possibly being TRBD1 (6 bases). The CDR3 spans 15 residues. Trimming cost V 0 bases and J 4 bases, with 12 bases left between them. Germline loops: CDR1 LNHNV, CDR2 YYDKDF (reference sequence).

V gene TRBV6-1 combines with J gene TRBJ2-5; 11 bases fit TRBD2. Germline V gives CDR1 MNHNS, CDR2 SASEGT. V was clipped by 4 bases and J by 5 bases; unmatched bases: 9. The CDR3 sequence is 16 residues long. The DNA for the CDR3 is TGTGCCAGCAGTGGGAGTAGCGGGAGGGCCAGGGAGACCCAGTACTTC. It yields the protein CASSGSSGRARETQYF.

The rearrangement links TRBV6-2 or TRBV6-3 to TRBJ2-1; no firm D call. The CDR3 runs to 13 residues. The germline CDR1 and CDR2 sequences are MNHEY and SVGEGT. V was trimmed by 0 bases and J by 4 bases, leaving 4 bases between them. CDR3 sequence (DNA): TGTGCCAGCAGTTACTCGGGGTACAATGAGCAGTTCTTC. This translates into CASSYSGYNEQFF.

This clonotype qualifies as medium-sized. The chain carries TRBV7-9 and TRBJ1-1; D perhaps matches TRBD1 (5 bases). CDR3 length: 18 residues. V gave up 4 bases and J gave up 3 bases, with 24 bases separating them. CDR1 SEHNR and CDR2 FQNEAQ come from the germline V gene (reference sequence). DNA of the CDR3: TGTGCCAGCAGCTCAAGAGTTCGGGGGAAGTCATGGGACACTGAAGCTTTCTTT. Its protein is CASSSRVRGKSWDTEAFF. Using reference TRBV7-9 and TRBJ1-1 for the parts outside the CDR3, the full variable domain is DTGVSQNPRHKITKRGQNVTFRCDPISEHNRLYWYRQTLGQGPEFLTYFQNEAQLEKSRLLSDRFSAERPKGSFSTLEIQRTEQGDSAMYLCASSSRVRGKSWDTEAFFGQGTRLTVV.

By its share, this clonotype is medium-sized. V and J are TRBV20-1 and TRBJ2-3; tentative D call: TRBD1 (6 bases). Trimming left V 6 bases short and J 5 bases short, with 18 bases between. The CDR3 is 14 amino acids. Germline V gives CDR1 DFQATT, CDR2 SNEGSKA (reference sequence). The CDR3 nucleotides are TGCAGTGCCGGATACAGGGTTCTGGAAGATACGCAGTATTTT. It is translated as CSAGYRVLEDTQYF.

This rearrangement joins TRBV18 to TRBJ1-5, with 12 bases fitting TRBD1. CDR3 length equals 15 residues. The V segment lost 6 bases and the J segment 7 bases; nucleotides outside the gene matches: 7. Germline loops: CDR1 KGHSH, CDR2 LQKENI. Here the CDR3 DNA reads TGTGCCAGCTCCCCGGGACAGGGGGCAGGGCAGCCCCAGCATTTT. It yields the protein CASSPGQGAGQPQHF.

The rearrangement joins TRBV20-1 to TRBJ2-7; TRBD1 matches at 7 bases. This CDR3 has 15 residues. V lost 0 bases and J lost 0; bases outside the gene matches: 5. In germline, CDR1 is DFQATT, CDR2 SNEGSKA (reference sequence). The CDR3 loop reads CSARETRDSSYEQYF. The CDR3 coding sequence is TGCAGTGCTAGAGAGACCCGGGACAGCTCCTACGAGCAGTACTTC.

The chain employs TRBV6-1 and TRBJ2-7; TRBD2 matches at 9 bases. CDR3 length equals 15 residues. Germline CDR1 and CDR2: MNHNS and SASEGT. Here the CDR3 DNA reads TGTGCAAGCCGGGGCGGGGCTAGCGGGGACTACGAGCAGTACTTC. It yields the protein CASRGGASGDYEQYF.

About this clonotype: The DNA is left out, because the CDR3 cannot be placed on it with certainty; the CDR3 is given as TCRdb lists it. The V and J genes are TRBV7-2 and TRBJ2-1. Per germline, CDR1 SGHTA and CDR2 FQGNSA. The CDR3 comprises 24 residues, both ends counted. The CDR3 protein is CASTNQTSMYLCASTTVDGDEQFF.

The rearrangement links TRBV12-3 or TRBV12-4 to TRBJ2-7; TRBD2 matches at 7 bases. J was trimmed by 6 bases and V by 5 bases; bases with no gene match: 10. The CDR3 totals 14 residues. In DNA, the CDR3 is TGTGCCAGCAGTGATAGGACTAGATCTCGCGAGCAGTACTTC. It codes for CASSDRTRSREQYF.

This rearrangement joins TRBV5-1 to TRBJ2-7; no reliable D call. This CDR3 has 12 amino acids. The germline V and J ends were trimmed by 0 bases and 7 bases, with 8 bases remaining between them. In germline, CDR1 is SGHRS, CDR2 YFSETQ. As DNA, the CDR3 is TGCGCCAGCAGCTTGGCCGGTGGGGAGCAGTACTTC. Amino acids: CASSLAGGEQYF. The entire variable domain, with the rest obtained from reference TRBV5-1 and TRBJ2-7, is as follows: KAGVTQTPRYLIKTRGQQVTLSCSPISGHRSVSWYQQTPGQGLQFLFEYFSETQRNKGNFPGRFSGRQFSNSRSEMNVSTLELGDSALYLCASSLAGGEQYFGPGTRLTVT.

The gene calls are TRBV12-3 or TRBV12-4 and TRBJ1-2; a weak D match, TRBD1 (6 bases). V was pared by 2 bases and J by 6 bases, with 16 bases between. The CDR3 is made up of 15 amino acids. The CDR3 reads CASSLSNRVGDGYTF. CDR3 nucleotides: TGTGCCAGCAGTTTATCGAACAGGGTGGGGGATGGCTACACCTTC.

This clonotype showed up just a few times. The chain has TRBV6-2 or TRBV6-3 and TRBJ2-7; 10 bases line up with TRBD1. CDR3 length equals 13 residues. Trimming cost V 6 bases and J 3 bases; bases outside gene matches: 2. Germline values: CDR1 MNHEY, CDR2 SVGEGT. Written as DNA, the CDR3 is TGTGCCAGCAGCCGGGACAGGGGCTACGAGCAGTACTTC. Its translation: CASSRDRGYEQYF.